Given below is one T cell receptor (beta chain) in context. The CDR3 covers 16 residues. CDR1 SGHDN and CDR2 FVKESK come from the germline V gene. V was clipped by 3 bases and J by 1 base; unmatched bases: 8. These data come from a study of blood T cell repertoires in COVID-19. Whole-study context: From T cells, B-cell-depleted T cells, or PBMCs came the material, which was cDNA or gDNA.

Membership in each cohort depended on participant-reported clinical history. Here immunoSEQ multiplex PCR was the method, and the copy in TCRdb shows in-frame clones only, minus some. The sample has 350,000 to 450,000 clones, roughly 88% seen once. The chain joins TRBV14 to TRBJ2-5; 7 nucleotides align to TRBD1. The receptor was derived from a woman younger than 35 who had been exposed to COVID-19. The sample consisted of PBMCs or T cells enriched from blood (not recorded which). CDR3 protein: CASSHVRDRFQETQYF. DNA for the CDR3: TGTGCCAGCAGCCACGTCCGGGACAGATTCCAAGAGACCCAGTACTTC.